This is a list of T cell receptor beta chains from one sample in a study of vaccination effects on CD4 cells after COVID-19. Their cognate antigens are unknown. Sequenced by immunoSEQ multiplex PCR; TCRdb stores in-frame clones only, minus some. Here the sample spans 30,000 or so clones, roughly 70% being singletons. The source material was CD4+ T cells from PBMCs cultured with HCoV-NL63 spike peptides, sampled after COVID-19 vaccination. The receptors originated from a human donor who received a COVID-19 vaccine. Both conserved end residues are part of each CDR3. D genes are given only for firm matches. Rows may omit the clone size; those that give it use once, few, many or a size class.

j_call: TRBJ2-2
v_call: TRBV2
cdr3_length: 16
clone_size: few
d_call: TRBD2
cdr3_aa: CASRGLAGDDTGELFF
cdr3_nt: TGTGCCAGCAGGGGACTAGCGGGAGATGACACCGGGGAGCTGTTTTTT

j_call: TRBJ2-5
v_call: TRBV9
cdr3_length: 14
clone_size: -
d_call: -
cdr3_aa: CASSVTDFQETQYF
cdr3_nt: TGTGCCAGCAGCGTAACAGACTTCCAAGAGACCCAGTACTTC

j_call: TRBJ2-6
v_call: TRBV7-8
cdr3_length: 17
clone_size: -
d_call: TRBD1
cdr3_aa: CASSLRQGRSGANVLTF
cdr3_nt: TGTGCCAGCAGCTTAAGACAGGGGCGTTCTGGGGCCAACGTCCTGACTTTC

j_call: TRBJ1-3
v_call: TRBV19
cdr3_length: 16
clone_size: once
d_call: -
cdr3_aa: CASSSPGRSSGNTIYF
cdr3_nt: TGTGCCAGTAGTTCACCCGGACGGAGCTCTGGAAACACCATATATTTT

j_call: TRBJ1-4
v_call: TRBV2
cdr3_length: 14
clone_size: -
d_call: TRBD1
cdr3_aa: CATAGTGGNEKLFF
cdr3_nt: TGTGCCACCGCCGGGACAGGGGGTAATGAAAAACTGTTTTTT

j_call: TRBJ2-5
v_call: TRBV2
cdr3_length: 15
clone_size: -
d_call: TRBD1
cdr3_aa: CATMDREHFQETQYF
cdr3_nt: TGTGCCACTATGGACAGGGAGCATTTCCAAGAGACCCAGTACTTC

j_call: TRBJ2-2
v_call: TRBV7-8
cdr3_length: 12
clone_size: -
d_call: -
cdr3_aa: CASSLTSGELFF
cdr3_nt: TGTGCCAGCAGCTTAACCTCCGGGGAGCTGTTTTTT

j_call: TRBJ2-7
v_call: TRBV27
cdr3_length: 16
clone_size: -
d_call: -
cdr3_aa: CASRNSPRGVPYEQYF
cdr3_nt: TGTGCCAGCAGAAACTCCCCCCGCGGGGTTCCCTACGAGCAGTACTTC

j_call: TRBJ1-1
v_call: TRBV9
cdr3_length: 13
clone_size: -
d_call: TRBD1
cdr3_aa: CASSVGTGTQAFF
cdr3_nt: TGTGCCAGCAGCGTAGGGACAGGGACACAAGCTTTCTTT

j_call: TRBJ1-2
v_call: TRBV4-2
cdr3_length: 15
clone_size: -
d_call: TRBD1
cdr3_aa: CASSLYSQGNYGYTF
cdr3_nt: TGTGCCAGCAGCCTGTACTCACAGGGGAACTATGGCTACACCTTC

j_call: TRBJ2-5
v_call: TRBV5-1
cdr3_length: 15
clone_size: medium-sized
d_call: TRBD2
cdr3_aa: CASSTSGGVQETQYF
cdr3_nt: TGCGCCAGCAGCACTAGCGGGGGGGTCCAAGAGACCCAGTACTTC

j_call: TRBJ1-1
v_call: TRBV4-1
cdr3_length: 19
clone_size: -
d_call: TRBD1
cdr3_aa: CASSQPLQVRDRVNTEAFF
cdr3_nt: TGCGCCAGCAGCCAACCGCTGCAGGTCCGGGACAGGGTGAACACTGAAGCTTTCTTT

j_call: TRBJ2-3
v_call: TRBV4-2
cdr3_length: 18
clone_size: -
d_call: TRBD2
cdr3_aa: CASSQDDRKRERADTQYF
cdr3_nt: TGTGCCAGCAGCCAAGATGACCGGAAGCGGGAGAGAGCAGATACGCAGTATTTT

j_call: TRBJ2-1
v_call: TRBV27
cdr3_length: 14
clone_size: -
d_call: -
cdr3_aa: CASSPRPGKNEQFF
cdr3_nt: TGTGCCAGCAGTCCACGGCCAGGGAAAAATGAGCAGTTCTTC

j_call: TRBJ1-4
v_call: TRBV7-2
cdr3_length: 16
clone_size: -
d_call: -
cdr3_aa: CASSPGPGRTYEKLFF
cdr3_nt: TGTGCCAGCAGCCCTGGACCGGGACGTACTTATGAAAAACTGTTTTTT

j_call: TRBJ2-6
v_call: TRBV18
cdr3_length: 18
clone_size: -
d_call: -
cdr3_aa: CASSPPGLKRSGANVLTF
cdr3_nt: TGTGCCAGCTCACCCCCGGGACTTAAAAGATCTGGGGCCAACGTCCTGACTTTC

j_call: TRBJ2-1
v_call: TRBV5-1
cdr3_length: 14
clone_size: -
d_call: -
cdr3_aa: CASSLLQSYNEQFF
cdr3_nt: TGCGCCAGCAGCTTGTTGCAATCCTACAATGAGCAGTTCTTC

j_call: TRBJ1-2
v_call: TRBV12-5
cdr3_length: 13
clone_size: large
d_call: TRBD1
cdr3_aa: CASGHGQGEGYTF
cdr3_nt: TGTGCTAGTGGTCACGGACAGGGAGAGGGCTACACCTTC

j_call: TRBJ1-2
v_call: TRBV10-3
cdr3_length: 14
clone_size: few
d_call: -
cdr3_aa: CATEGGITNYGYTF
cdr3_nt: TGTGCCACCGAGGGGGGGATCACTAACTATGGCTACACCTTC

j_call: TRBJ1-3
v_call: TRBV18
cdr3_length: 16
clone_size: few
d_call: -
cdr3_aa: CASSPGGQYSGNTIYF
cdr3_nt: TGTGCCAGCTCACCAGGGGGGCAGTACTCTGGAAACACCATATATTTT

j_call: TRBJ2-7
v_call: TRBV6-1
cdr3_length: 16
clone_size: -
d_call: -
cdr3_aa: CASSESLLVVPYEQYF
cdr3_nt: TGTGCCAGCAGTGAGTCCCTCCTAGTAGTCCCCTACGAGCAGTACTTC

j_call: TRBJ1-2
v_call: TRBV24-1
cdr3_length: 17
clone_size: -
d_call: -
cdr3_aa: CATSDTSNRATNYGYTF
cdr3_nt: TGTGCCACCAGTGATACCTCGAACAGGGCGACTAACTATGGCTACACCTTC

j_call: TRBJ1-2
v_call: TRBV18
cdr3_length: 15
clone_size: -
d_call: -
cdr3_aa: CASSPSTGLDYGYTF
cdr3_nt: TGTGCCAGCTCACCCTCAACAGGGTTGGACTATGGCTACACCTTC

j_call: TRBJ1-4
v_call: TRBV15
cdr3_length: 16
clone_size: -
d_call: -
cdr3_aa: CATSRDYGQLNEKLFF
cdr3_nt: TGTGCCACCAGCAGAGATTACGGACAGCTGAATGAAAAACTGTTTTTT

j_call: TRBJ1-5
v_call: TRBV5-5
cdr3_length: 16
clone_size: -
d_call: -
cdr3_aa: CASSPRAGRQNQPQHF
cdr3_nt: TGTGCCAGCAGCCCGAGGGCGGGCAGGCAGAATCAGCCCCAGCATTTT

j_call: TRBJ2-5
v_call: TRBV11-3
cdr3_length: 14
clone_size: -
d_call: -
cdr3_aa: CASSSVGLGETQYF
cdr3_nt: TGTGCCAGCAGTTCTGTTGGGCTCGGGGAGACCCAGTACTTC

j_call: TRBJ2-2
v_call: TRBV18
cdr3_length: 12
clone_size: few
d_call: -
cdr3_aa: CASRQDTGELFF
cdr3_nt: TGTGCCAGCAGACAGGACACCGGGGAGCTGTTTTTT

j_call: TRBJ2-3
v_call: TRBV7-9
cdr3_length: 14
clone_size: few
d_call: -
cdr3_aa: CASSLVLDTDTQYF
cdr3_nt: TGTGCCAGCAGCTTAGTACTAGACACAGATACGCAGTATTTT

j_call: TRBJ1-1
v_call: TRBV7-9
cdr3_length: 15
clone_size: -
d_call: TRBD1
cdr3_aa: CASSPRQGTFTEAFF
cdr3_nt: TGTGCCAGCAGCCCTAGACAGGGAACGTTCACTGAAGCTTTCTTT

j_call: TRBJ2-2
v_call: TRBV11-3
cdr3_length: 18
clone_size: -
d_call: TRBD2
cdr3_aa: CASSLDQSGSGVTGELFF
cdr3_nt: TGTGCCAGCAGCTTAGATCAGAGCGGGAGCGGCGTCACCGGGGAGCTGTTTTTT

j_call: TRBJ1-5
v_call: TRBV18
cdr3_length: 15
clone_size: -
d_call: -
cdr3_aa: CASSPFGHSNQPQHF
cdr3_nt: TGTGCCAGCTCACCCTTTGGACATAGCAATCAGCCCCAGCATTTT

j_call: TRBJ2-7
v_call: TRBV14
cdr3_length: 15
clone_size: few
d_call: -
cdr3_aa: CASSQIGTTYYEQYF
cdr3_nt: TGTGCCAGCAGCCAGATCGGGACAACCTACTACGAGCAGTACTTC

j_call: TRBJ1-2
v_call: TRBV6-1
cdr3_length: 11
clone_size: -
d_call: -
cdr3_aa: CASSEGYGYTF
cdr3_nt: TGTGCCAGCAGTGAAGGGTATGGCTACACCTTC

j_call: TRBJ1-5
v_call: TRBV6-6
cdr3_length: 14
clone_size: -
d_call: -
cdr3_aa: CASSVRGNNQPQHF
cdr3_nt: TGTGCCAGCAGTGTAAGGGGAAACAATCAGCCCCAGCATTTT

j_call: TRBJ1-5
v_call: TRBV18
cdr3_length: 18
clone_size: -
d_call: -
cdr3_aa: CASSLRVTGDASNQPQHF
cdr3_nt: TGTGCCAGCTCTTTGCGGGTAACAGGAGATGCTAGCAATCAGCCCCAGCATTTT

j_call: TRBJ1-2
v_call: TRBV2
cdr3_length: 14
clone_size: -
d_call: TRBD1
cdr3_aa: CASSWTGKDYGYTF
cdr3_nt: TGTGCCAGCAGCTGGACAGGCAAGGATTATGGCTACACCTTC

j_call: TRBJ1-1
v_call: TRBV5-4
cdr3_length: 14
clone_size: -
d_call: -
cdr3_aa: CASSGQGRWTEAFF
cdr3_nt: TGTGCCAGCAGCGGGCAGGGTCGTTGGACTGAAGCTTTCTTT

j_call: TRBJ2-3
v_call: TRBV20-1
cdr3_length: 11
clone_size: -
d_call: -
cdr3_aa: CSASSTDTQYF
cdr3_nt: TGCAGTGCTAGTAGCACAGATACGCAGTATTTT

j_call: TRBJ1-1
v_call: TRBV9
cdr3_length: 13
clone_size: -
d_call: -
cdr3_aa: CASSGGRNTEAFF
cdr3_nt: TGTGCCAGCAGTGGGGGGAGGAACACTGAAGCTTTCTTT

j_call: TRBJ1-6
v_call: TRBV9
cdr3_length: 14
clone_size: -
d_call: -
cdr3_aa: CASSSDGDNSPLHF
cdr3_nt: TGTGCCAGCAGCAGCGACGGGGATAATTCACCCCTCCACTTT

j_call: TRBJ2-7
v_call: TRBV3-1/TRBV3-2
cdr3_length: 15
clone_size: -
d_call: TRBD2
cdr3_aa: CASSQAGRRGAEQYF
cdr3_nt: TGTGCCAGCAGCCAAGCGGGGCGGCGGGGGGCCGAGCAGTACTTC

j_call: TRBJ1-2
v_call: TRBV19
cdr3_length: 14
clone_size: -
d_call: -
cdr3_aa: CASSIGVQGTGYTF
cdr3_nt: TGTGCCAGTAGTATAGGAGTACAGGGCACTGGCTACACCTTC

j_call: TRBJ1-1
v_call: TRBV2
cdr3_length: 12
clone_size: -
d_call: -
cdr3_aa: CASIGRLAEAFF
cdr3_nt: TGTGCCAGCATCGGTAGGTTGGCTGAAGCTTTCTTT

j_call: TRBJ2-3
v_call: TRBV5-1
cdr3_length: 14
clone_size: -
d_call: -
cdr3_aa: CASSFADSTDTQYF
cdr3_nt: TGCGCCAGCAGCTTCGCAGATAGCACAGATACGCAGTATTTT

j_call: TRBJ1-2
v_call: TRBV5-1
cdr3_length: 14
clone_size: once
d_call: -
cdr3_aa: CASSLDGQSYGYTF
cdr3_nt: TGCGCCAGCAGCTTGGACGGTCAAAGTTATGGCTACACCTTC

j_call: TRBJ1-2
v_call: TRBV7-2
cdr3_length: 14
clone_size: -
d_call: -
cdr3_aa: CASSLEVISYGYTF
cdr3_nt: TGTGCCAGCAGCTTAGAAGTTATATCCTATGGCTACACCTTC

j_call: TRBJ1-1
v_call: TRBV18
cdr3_length: 13
clone_size: -
d_call: -
cdr3_aa: CASSRGEVTEAFF
cdr3_nt: TGTGCCAGCTCACGAGGGGAAGTCACTGAAGCTTTCTTT

j_call: TRBJ2-1
v_call: TRBV5-5
cdr3_length: 15
clone_size: -
d_call: TRBD2
cdr3_aa: CASSPLAGGNNEQFF
cdr3_nt: TGTGCCAGCAGCCCCTTAGCGGGAGGGAACAATGAGCAGTTCTTC

j_call: TRBJ1-5
v_call: TRBV6-5
cdr3_length: 14
clone_size: -
d_call: TRBD1
cdr3_aa: CASSRLDRGQPQHF
cdr3_nt: TGTGCCAGCAGCCGGTTGGACAGGGGCCAGCCCCAGCATTTT

j_call: TRBJ2-1
v_call: TRBV7-6
cdr3_length: 20
clone_size: -
d_call: TRBD2
cdr3_aa: CASSLVVLAGGPRSYNEQFF
cdr3_nt: TGTGCCAGCAGCTTAGTTGTGCTAGCGGGAGGGCCAAGGTCCTACAATGAGCAGTTCTTC

j_call: TRBJ2-7
v_call: TRBV6-5
cdr3_length: 14
clone_size: -
d_call: TRBD1
cdr3_aa: CASPRDSQLYEQYF
cdr3_nt: TGTGCCAGTCCCCGGGACAGCCAACTCTACGAGCAGTACTTC

j_call: TRBJ2-3
v_call: TRBV5-6
cdr3_length: 14
clone_size: -
d_call: -
cdr3_aa: CASSFTGSLDTQYF
cdr3_nt: TGTGCCAGCAGCTTTACAGGTTCATTGGATACGCAGTATTTT

j_call: TRBJ2-1
v_call: TRBV6-4
cdr3_length: 15
clone_size: -
d_call: TRBD2
cdr3_aa: CASSDSLAGGHEQFF
cdr3_nt: TGTGCCAGCAGTGACTCACTAGCGGGGGGGCATGAGCAGTTCTTC

j_call: TRBJ2-2
v_call: TRBV11-2
cdr3_length: 18
clone_size: -
d_call: TRBD2
cdr3_aa: CASSFRPSGGLNTGELFF
cdr3_nt: TGTGCCAGCAGTTTTAGGCCCAGCGGGGGCCTAAACACCGGGGAGCTGTTTTTT

j_call: TRBJ1-1
v_call: TRBV5-1
cdr3_length: 14
clone_size: -
d_call: -
cdr3_aa: CASSLVQPNTEAFF
cdr3_nt: TGCGCCAGCAGCTTGGTACAGCCGAACACTGAAGCTTTCTTT